This T cell receptor (beta chain) stems from a study of cytomegalovirus exposure and HLA in healthy donors. The primer mix had 60 Vbeta and 13 Jbeta primers. Libraries were prepared by immunoSEQ multiplex PCR; TCRdb keeps only in-frame clonotypes and omits some of them. The table lists under 250,000 clones, 70% to 80% of them singletons. In germline, CDR1 is WNHNN, CDR2 SYGVQD (reference sequence). V was clipped by 2 bases and J by 7 bases, with 12 bases between them. This CDR3 is built from 13 residues. Sequenced sample: PBMCs. This receptor was identified in a woman between 25 and 40 years old in good health and CMV-seronegative. The gene calls are TRBV10-1 and TRBJ2-7, with D perhaps TRBD2 (6 bases). The CDR3 here is CASSERTGEEQYF. The CDR3 nucleotides are TGCGCCAGCAGTGAGAGGACGGGAGAGGAGCAGTACTTC.